This T cell receptor (beta chain) stems from a study of cytomegalovirus exposure and HLA in healthy donors. Germline CDR1 SGDLS, CDR2 YYNGEE. After removal of 0 bases from V and 2 bases from J, the junction contained 8 bases not matched to a gene. This CDR3 region has 16 residues. The primer mix had 60 Vbeta and 13 Jbeta primers. The table came from immunoSEQ multiplex PCR; TCRdb's copy has only in-frame clones and leaves some out. The table has 130,000 to 150,000 clones, over 65% seen once. The sample comprised PBMCs. The V gene is TRBV9, the J gene TRBJ2-7, with TRBD1 matching 7 bases. The source of this sequence is a man in his forties or fifties in good health and CMV-seropositive. CDR3 amino acids: CASSVAGTVPPYEQYF. The CDR3 DNA reads as TGTGCCAGCAGCGTAGCTGGGACAGTACCCCCCTACGAGCAGTACTTC. The variable domain in full, with the rest retrieved from reference TRBV9 and TRBJ2-7, is DSGVTQTPKHLITATGQRVTLRCSPRSGDLSVYWYQQSLDQGLQFLIQYYNGEERAKGNILERFSAQQFPDLHSELNLSSLELGDSALYFCASSVAGTVPPYEQYFGPGTRLTVT.